Listed below are T cell receptor beta chains from one sample, sequenced in a study of T-cell reconstitution after alpha-beta-depleted transplantation in children. TCRdb used MiXCR to reprocess the PCR reads, holding one entry per CDR3 protein. The sample has just under 150,000 distinct CDR3 sequences; 8% to 10% are singletons. The sample here was PBMCs, mostly from graft donor cells, taken 180 days after TCRalphabeta/CD19-depleted stem cell transplant. Every receptor here comes from a female patient aged 2 to 10 who had a stem cell transplant for congenital amegakaryocytic thrombocytopenia, so the T cells may come from the graft donor. CDR3s include the opening cysteine and the closing phenylalanine or tryptophan. A D gene is named only where the DNA matches it firmly. A row's size may be missing; if present it is once, few, many or a size class.

cdr3_aa: CASSLEGASTDTQYF; cdr3_nt: TGCGCCAGCAGCTTGGAAGGGGCCAGCACAGATACGCAGTATTTT; j_call: TRBJ2-3; d_call: NA; v_call: TRBV5-1; clone_size: many
cdr3_aa: CASSLNMRGPNTEAFF; cdr3_nt: TGTGCCAGCAGCTTAAATATGAGGGGGCCAAACACTGAAGCTTTCTTT; j_call: TRBJ1-1; d_call: TRBD1; v_call: TRBV7-2; clone_size: NA
cdr3_aa: CASSSLAGDRRNEQFF; cdr3_nt: TGTGCCAGCAGCTCCCTGGCGGGAGATCGGCGCAATGAGCAGTTCTTC; j_call: TRBJ2-1; d_call: TRBD2; v_call: TRBV11-2; clone_size: NA
cdr3_aa: CASSPMTVNTEAFF; cdr3_nt: TGCGCCAGCAGCCCGATGACTGTGAACACTGAAGCTTTCTTT; j_call: TRBJ1-1; d_call: NA; v_call: TRBV5-1; clone_size: many
cdr3_aa: CASSRLGNEQFF; cdr3_nt: TGTGCCAGCAGCCGTCTTGGCAATGAGCAGTTCTTC; j_call: TRBJ2-1; d_call: NA; v_call: TRBV16; clone_size: many
cdr3_aa: CASSGGGGQRYGYTF; cdr3_nt: TGTGCCAGCAGCGGAGGGGGGGGGCAAAGGTATGGCTACACCTTC; j_call: TRBJ1-2; d_call: NA; v_call: TRBV9; clone_size: few
cdr3_aa: CATSQGSGPGYGYTF; cdr3_nt: TGTGCCACCAGCCAAGGTTCAGGGCCGGGGTATGGCTACACCTTC; j_call: TRBJ1-2; d_call: NA; v_call: TRBV3-1; clone_size: NA
cdr3_aa: CATTGGGETQYF; cdr3_nt: TGTGCGACCACAGGGGGTGGAGAGACCCAGTACTTC; j_call: TRBJ2-5; d_call: TRBD1; v_call: TRBV6-2/TRBV6-3; clone_size: many
cdr3_aa: CASTRGGTYEQYF; cdr3_nt: TGTGCCAGCACCAGGGGAGGGACCTACGAGCAGTACTTC; j_call: TRBJ2-7; d_call: NA; v_call: TRBV6-6; clone_size: few
cdr3_aa: CASSLGSPGELFF; cdr3_nt: TGCGCCAGCAGCTTGGGATCCCCCGGGGAGCTGTTTTTT; j_call: TRBJ2-2; d_call: NA; v_call: TRBV5-1; clone_size: NA
cdr3_aa: CASRSRTGRTEAFF; cdr3_nt: TGTGCCAGCAGATCCCGGACAGGGAGGACTGAAGCTTTCTTT; j_call: TRBJ1-1; d_call: TRBD1; v_call: TRBV6-1; clone_size: many
cdr3_aa: CASSSGTGLKKGSYNEQFF; cdr3_nt: TGTGCCAGCAGCTCAGGGACAGGGCTGAAGAAGGGCTCCTACAATGAGCAGTTCTTC; j_call: TRBJ2-1; d_call: TRBD1; v_call: TRBV11-1; clone_size: NA
cdr3_aa: CASSPGLAGAGGELFF; cdr3_nt: TGTGCCAGCAGCCCCGGACTAGCGGGAGCGGGCGGGGAGCTGTTTTTT; j_call: TRBJ2-2; d_call: TRBD2; v_call: TRBV5-4; clone_size: few
cdr3_aa: CASSSARGSIQYF; cdr3_nt: TGTGCCAGCAGTTCAGCGCGGGGAAGCATTCAGTACTTC; j_call: TRBJ2-4; d_call: NA; v_call: TRBV12-3/TRBV12-4; clone_size: many
cdr3_aa: CAWSGQEGQPQHF; cdr3_nt: TGTGCCTGGAGTGGACAGGAGGGTCAGCCCCAGCATTTT; j_call: TRBJ1-5; d_call: NA; v_call: TRBV30; clone_size: NA
cdr3_aa: CASGVNEQFF; cdr3_nt: TGTGCCAGCGGGGTTAATGAGCAGTTCTTC; j_call: TRBJ2-1; d_call: NA; v_call: TRBV6-1; clone_size: many
cdr3_aa: CANSTPGGLTYNEQFF; cdr3_nt: TGTGCCAATTCAACTCCGGGGGGGCTCACCTACAATGAGCAGTTCTTC; j_call: TRBJ2-1; d_call: TRBD2; v_call: TRBV27; clone_size: few
cdr3_aa: CASSPGLAGGLEQFF; cdr3_nt: TGCGCCAGCAGCCCCGGACTAGCGGGGGGGCTTGAGCAGTTCTTC; j_call: TRBJ2-1; d_call: TRBD2; v_call: TRBV5-1; clone_size: few
cdr3_aa: CASSQKSQETQYF; cdr3_nt: TGTGCCAGCAGCCAAAAATCACAAGAGACCCAGTACTTC; j_call: TRBJ2-5; d_call: NA; v_call: TRBV3-1; clone_size: NA
cdr3_aa: CSARPGNFNNEQFF; cdr3_nt: TGCAGTGCCCGCCCGGGAAATTTCAATAATGAGCAGTTCTTC; j_call: TRBJ2-1; d_call: NA; v_call: TRBV20-1; clone_size: few
cdr3_aa: CSASPGGTNSPLHF; cdr3_nt: TGCAGTGCTAGTCCAGGGGGGACTAATTCACCCCTCCACTTT; j_call: TRBJ1-6; d_call: TRBD1; v_call: TRBV20-1; clone_size: NA
cdr3_aa: CASRRQNTEAFF; cdr3_nt: TGTGCCAGCAGGAGACAGAACACTGAAGCTTTCTTT; j_call: TRBJ1-1; d_call: NA; v_call: TRBV7-2; clone_size: many
cdr3_aa: CASSAHGESTYEQYF; cdr3_nt: TGCGCCAGCAGCGCGCATGGGGAATCGACCTACGAGCAGTACTTC; j_call: TRBJ2-7; d_call: NA; v_call: TRBV5-1; clone_size: few
cdr3_aa: CASSLDRAGGAEDTQYF; cdr3_nt: TGCGCCAGCAGCTTGGATCGGGCAGGAGGGGCCGAAGATACGCAGTATTTT; j_call: TRBJ2-3; d_call: NA; v_call: TRBV5-1; clone_size: NA
cdr3_aa: CSARAGYPSYNSPLHF; cdr3_nt: TGCAGTGCTAGGGCCGGATATCCCTCCTATAATTCACCCCTCCACTTT; j_call: TRBJ1-6; d_call: NA; v_call: TRBV20-1; clone_size: many
cdr3_aa: CSAREGGGDTQYF; cdr3_nt: TGCAGTGCTAGAGAGGGGGGTGGAGATACGCAGTATTTT; j_call: TRBJ2-3; d_call: NA; v_call: TRBV20-1; clone_size: many
cdr3_aa: CSVGGSGRAFF; cdr3_nt: TGCAGCGTCGGCGGGTCGGGCAGGGCTTTCTTT; j_call: TRBJ1-1; d_call: NA; v_call: TRBV29-1; clone_size: many
cdr3_aa: CASSLANRNTGELFF; cdr3_nt: TGTGCCAGTAGTTTAGCCAACCGGAACACCGGGGAGCTGTTTTTT; j_call: TRBJ2-2; d_call: NA; v_call: TRBV19; clone_size: NA